The T cell receptor (beta chain) under discussion was sequenced for a study of lymphopenia after photon versus proton radiotherapy. Points from the study as a whole: Better survival with proton therapy was suggested as possible, not demonstrated. After lymphocyte nadir, photon-treated repertoires showed oligoclonal expansion, especially CD8+ Temra. Post-nadir TCR diversity decline inversely tracked overall survival among those who died. Under photons, naive T cells and diversity fell while effector/memory populations rose.

Assay: immunoSEQ multiplex PCR; the TCRdb copy retains only in-frame clones and omits some. The repertoire has 150,000 to 200,000 clones, less than 90% of them found once; the top ten carry about 4.4%. This clone appeared once. Its specificity is unknown. The CDR3 sequence is 17 residues long. The germline V gene encodes CDR1 LGHNA and CDR2 YNFKEQ. V gave up 2 bases and J gave up 0 bases; unmatched junction bases: 2. The chain combines TRBV4-2 with TRBJ2-2; 11 bases match TRBD2. The clonotype comes from a man aged 45-65 years with gastric cancer. Source: peripheral blood, taken from a patient treated with photon-based radiotherapy. The CDR3 loop is CASSQLAGGANTGELFF. The CDR3 DNA sequence: TGTGCCAGCAGCCAACTAGCGGGAGGCGCGAACACCGGGGAGCTGTTTTTT.